The 29 T cell receptor beta chains presented below share a single source sample, sequenced in a study of CD8 T cells in ankylosing spondylitis. TCRdb re-derived calls from the 5' RACE reads in MiXCR, one entry per CDR3 protein. The sample lists more than 30,000 distinct CDR3 sequences, about an eighth seen once, with more than 25% in the top ten. The sequenced sample was synovial fluid, either unsorted or a sorted T cell fraction (not recorded which). The receptors were gathered from a male donor with ankylosing spondylitis.

This chain links TRBV29-1 with TRBJ2-3; 8 bases map to TRBD2. With V trimmed by 4 bases and J by 0 bases, 3 bases remained unmatched. CDR3 length: 14 amino acids. Germline-derived CDR1 and CDR2 are SQVTM and ANQGSEA. The CDR3 here is CSVGQRGSTDTQYF. CDR3 DNA sequence: TGCAGCGTTGGCCAGCGGGGGAGCACAGATACGCAGTATTTT.

CDR3 sequence (DNA): TGCATCGTGACCAGCGGTGAAAAACTGTTTTTT. Protein: CIVTSGEKLFF. The chain uses TRBV29-1 and TRBJ1-4; D not resolved. CDR1 and CDR2 from the germline V gene are SQVTM and ANQGSEA. The length of the CDR3 is 11 residues.

This clonotype was found a few times. The genes are TRBV7-9 and TRBJ2-7, with unresolved D. V was trimmed by 0 bases and J by 3 bases, leaving 3 bases between them. The CDR3 runs 12 residues. CDR1 and CDR2 (germline): SEHNR, FQNEAQ (reference sequence). CDR3 loop: CASSLAYYEQYF. CDR3 DNA: TGTGCCAGCAGCTTAGCCTACTACGAGCAGTACTTC.

The chain is built from TRBV25-1 and TRBJ1-1; 9 nucleotides agree with TRBD1. Looked up from germline, CDR1 is MGHDK and CDR2 is SYGVNS. The length of the CDR3 is 17 residues. J gave up 10 bases and V 2 bases, and 17 bases lay outside the gene matches. The CDR3 loop is CASSEAPGQGRGIRAFF. The CDR3 DNA follows: TGTGCCAGCAGTGAAGCCCCGGGACAGGGTAGGGGTATTAGAGCTTTCTTT.

This clonotype was counted many times. The chain carries TRBV25-1 and TRBJ2-5; 7 bases map to TRBD2. Germline lookup yields CDR1 MGHDK and CDR2 SYGVNS. This CDR3 is 14 amino acids long. Unmatched junction bases numbered 8, after V lost 5 bases and J lost 5 bases. The CDR3 loop reads CASSRIGGGETQYF. The CDR3, as DNA: TGTGCCAGCAGTCGAATCGGGGGAGGGGAGACCCAGTACTTC. The complete variable domain, with remaining parts taken from reference TRBV25-1 and TRBJ2-5, reads EADIYQTPRYLVIGTGKKITLECSQTMGHDKMYWYQQDPGMELHLIHYSYGVNSTEKGDLSSESTVSRIRTEHFPLTLESARPSHTSQYLCASSRIGGGETQYFGPGTRLLVL.

This clonotype was counted a few times. The chain is built from TRBV4-3 and TRBJ2-7; tentative D call: TRBD1 (5 bases). Germline V gene sequence: CDR1 LGHNA, CDR2 YSLEER. With 4 bases removed from V and 3 bases from J, the gap between germline ends came to 22 bases. CDR3 length equals 17 residues. The CDR3 coding sequence is TGCGCCAGCAGCCGCGGAACAGGCCACGGTCCAGGCTACGAGCAGTACTTC. Translated, it gives CASSRGTGHGPGYEQYF.

This clonotype appeared many times. This chain joins TRBV7-9 and TRBJ1-2; D gene unclear. The CDR3 runs 14 residues. Trimming shortened V by 1 base and J by 5 bases, and 11 bases separated the two germline ends. Germline V gene sequence: CDR1 SEHNR, CDR2 FQNEAQ (reference sequence). CDR3 DNA sequence: TGTGCCAGCAGCTTAGGGTCCGGTCGGTATGGCTACACCTTC. Translation gives CASSLGSGRYGYTF.

The chain links TRBV5-1 to TRBJ2-7, with 9 bases lining up with TRBD2. The CDR3 extends over 19 amino acids. The J segment lost 3 bases and the V segment lost 0 bases, leaving 16 bases of the junction unmatched. The germline V gene has CDR1 SGHRS and CDR2 YFSETQ. CDR3 in DNA: TGCGCCAGCAGCTTGGGTATCGTACTAGCGGGCCCGGGGGGCTACGAGCAGTACTTC. Translation: CASSLGIVLAGPGGYEQYF.

This clonotype has ten or more counts. V gene TRBV7-2 combines with J gene TRBJ2-3; D may be TRBD2 (5 bases). The CDR3 has 15 residues. Germline V gene data show CDR1 as SGHTA and CDR2 as FQGNSA. The germline V and J ends were trimmed by 5 bases and 3 bases, with 15 bases remaining between them. As DNA, the CDR3 is TGTGCCAGCAGCCTTTCACTAGGAGGAACAGATACGCAGTATTTT. It translates to CASSLSLGGTDTQYF.

This clonotype came up many times. The chain joins TRBV29-1 to TRBJ2-1; TRBD2 is a possible D gene (6 bases). CDR3 length: 14 amino acids. CDR1 SQVTM and CDR2 ANQGSEA come from the germline V gene. Trimming pared 7 bases from V and 5 bases from J, leaving 18 bases between. CDR3 sequence: CSAIGTSLHNEQFF. CDR3 nucleotides: TGCAGCGCCATCGGGACTTCCCTGCACAATGAGCAGTTCTTC.

This clonotype was found many times. V and J are TRBV20-1 and TRBJ1-1; D ambiguous. Per the germline V gene, CDR1 is DFQATT and CDR2 is SNEGSKA (reference sequence). Trimming took 3 bases from V and 0 from J, leaving 5 bases between them. The CDR3 sequence is 12 residues long. The CDR3 sequence is CSARPLNTEAFF. In DNA form, the CDR3 reads TGCAGTGCTAGGCCCCTGAACACTGAAGCTTTCTTT.

This clonotype came up a few times. The chain employs TRBV5-1 and TRBJ2-1; no clear D. V lost 0 bases and J lost 0, with 7 bases in between. Germline V lookup: CDR1 SGHRS, CDR2 YFSETQ. The CDR3 has 15 amino acids. CDR3 in amino acids: CASSLDGFSYNEQFF. The CDR3 region has the DNA TGCGCCAGCAGCTTGGACGGATTCTCCTACAATGAGCAGTTCTTC.

This clonotype was seen repeatedly, ten times or more. The CDR3 DNA sequence: TGTGCCAGCAGTTTAGTAAGGATATACAATGAGCAGTTCTTC. Residues: CASSLVRIYNEQFF. This chain joins TRBV12-3 or TRBV12-4 and TRBJ2-1; D is uncertain. The V and J ends lost 1 base and 4 bases respectively, with 8 bases between them. This CDR3 has 14 residues.

With respect to this clonotype: A much larger clone lies one base from this, so it may be a read error. This rearrangement joins TRBV9 to TRBJ2-2; the D gene is possibly TRBD1 (5 bases). Per germline, CDR1 SGDLS and CDR2 YYNGEE. The CDR3 is 15 residues long. The CDR3 loop reads CVSSVTRANTGELFF. CDR3 bases: TGTGTCAGCAGCGTAACCAGGGCGAACACCGGGGAGCTGTTTTTT. The full variable domain, its missing parts supplied by reference TRBV9 and TRBJ2-2, is DSGVTQTPKHLITATGQRVTLRCSPRSGDLSVYWYQQSLDQGLQFLIQYYNGEERAKGNILERFSAQQFPDLHSELNLSSLELGDSALYFCVSSVTRANTGELFFGEGSRLTVL.

This clonotype showed up just a few times. This chain links TRBV12-3 or TRBV12-4 with TRBJ1-1; tentatively, D is TRBD1 (6 bases). CDR3 length: 14 amino acids. The V end lost 0 bases, the J end lost 4 bases, and 9 bases lay between the germline ends. CDR3 loop: CASSLAAGATEAFF. In nucleotides, the CDR3 is TGTGCCAGCAGTTTAGCGGCAGGGGCCACTGAAGCTTTCTTT.

This chain uses TRBV12-3 or TRBV12-4 with TRBJ2-1; D ambiguous. V dropped 6 bases and J dropped 9 bases, with 21 bases sitting between them. CDR3 length equals 15 residues. CDR3 sequence reads: CASSLNRPRSVEQFF. The CDR3, as DNA: TGTGCCAGCAGCCTCAACCGGCCCCGGTCGGTTGAGCAGTTCTTC.

This clonotype was observed at least ten times. This chain joins TRBV7-9 and TRBJ2-3; the D gene is possibly TRBD2 (6 bases). The CDR3 covers 13 residues. Trimming took 11 bases from V and 9 from J, leaving 21 bases between them. CDR1 SEHNR and CDR2 FQNEAQ come from the germline V gene (reference sequence). The CDR3 region has the DNA TGTGCCGCCTACATCCCGGGACTGCAGACGCAGTATTTT. Its translation is CAAYIPGLQTQYF.

This chain uses TRBV15 with TRBJ1-2; TRBD1 matches 8 bases. With V trimmed by 5 bases and J by 5 bases, 10 bases remained unmatched. Germline V CDR1 and CDR2: LNHNV, YYDKDF (reference sequence). There are 15 residues in the CDR3. CDR3 bases: TGTGCCACCAGCCAGGACAGGGTAAGGTGGTATGGCTACACCTTC. It is translated as CATSQDRVRWYGYTF.

CDR3 protein: CSVGGAASSDTQYF. CDR3 nucleotide sequence: TGCAGTGTCGGAGGGGCGGCTTCTTCAGATACGCAGTATTTT. This sequence joins TRBV20-1 and TRBJ2-3; possible D gene TRBD2, 6 bases. CDR1 and CDR2 (germline): DFQATT, SNEGSKA (reference sequence). Trimming removed 7 bases at V and 4 bases at J, with 18 bases between. This CDR3 is 14 amino acids long.

This clonotype has ten or more counts. The J gene is TRBJ1-6, the V gene TRBV6-2 or TRBV6-3, with unresolved D. The CDR3 has 16 amino acids. The V and J ends lost 7 bases and 4 bases respectively, with 17 bases between them. Germline CDR1 reads MNHEY; CDR2 reads SVGEGT. CDR3 sequence reads: CASTYLKDGYNSPLHF. The CDR3 DNA is TGTGCCAGCACCTACTTGAAAGACGGATATAATTCACCCCTCCACTTT.

There are many counts of this clonotype. The rearrangement uses TRBV9 and TRBJ1-5, with a tentative D call TRBD1 (5 bases). The germline V gene has CDR1 SGDLS and CDR2 YYNGEE. Trimming shortened V by 0 bases and J by 3 bases, and 10 bases separated the two germline ends. CDR3 length: 15 residues. The CDR3 bases are TGTGCCAGCAGCGTAGCGAGCGGGACCAATCAGCCCCAGCATTTT. Amino acid sequence: CASSVASGTNQPQHF.

This clonotype was seen a few times. The V and J genes are TRBV6-5 and TRBJ1-2; D unresolved. Trimming pared 2 bases from V and 7 bases from J, leaving 11 bases between. CDR3 length: 13 amino acids. CDR1 MNHEY and CDR2 SVGAGI come from the germline V gene. DNA for the CDR3: TGTGCCAGCAGTTACGGTGGAGTGTCTGGCTACACCTTC. Amino acids: CASSYGGVSGYTF.

Many counts were recorded for this clonotype. The chain employs TRBV27 and TRBJ1-2, with D unresolved. Germline V CDR1 and CDR2: MNHEY, SMNVEV (reference sequence). The germline V and J ends were trimmed by 1 base and 0 bases, with 12 bases remaining between them. The CDR3 consists of 16 residues. The CDR3 DNA reads TGTGCCAGCAGTTTATACGTGGCGGGGTCTAACTATGGCTACACCTTC. Its translation is CASSLYVAGSNYGYTF.

This clonotype was seen ten or more times. V usage is TRBV12-3 or TRBV12-4 and J usage is TRBJ1-1, with D possibly being TRBD1 (5 bases). V was clipped by 3 bases and J by 1 base, with 9 bases between them. This CDR3 contains 14 residues. CDR3 DNA: TGTGCCAGCAGTTTCAAGGGGAGGAACACTGAAGCTTTCTTT. Protein product: CASSFKGRNTEAFF.

This clonotype was counted only a few times. This clone may be a read error of a much larger clone one base away. The rearrangement uses TRBV6-1 and TRBJ2-3; 9 bases fit TRBD2. This CDR3 region has 15 residues. V lost 1 base and J lost 1; bases outside the gene matches: 0. Looked up from germline, CDR1 is MNHNS and CDR2 is SASEGT. The CDR3 sequence is CASSEVAGGTDTQYF. The CDR3 DNA sequence: TGTGCCAGCAGTGAAGTAGCGGGGGGCACAGATACGCAGTATTTT.

The rearrangement links TRBV7-9 to TRBJ1-5; D possibly corresponds to TRBD1 (5 bases). Per the germline V gene, CDR1 is SEHNR and CDR2 is FQNEAQ (reference sequence). The V end was cut by 1 base, the J end by 3 bases, with 7 bases between. The CDR3 has 14 amino acids. Here the CDR3 DNA reads TGTGCCAGCAGCTTAGGGGGGATCAATCAGCCCCAGCATTTT. As protein: CASSLGGINQPQHF.

This chain connects TRBV4-3 to TRBJ2-3; the match to TRBD2 covers 14 bases. The CDR3 is 17 amino acids. The germline gives CDR1 LGHNA, CDR2 YSLEER. With 3 bases clipped from V and 4 bases from J, the junction kept 6 bases outside the gene matches. CDR3 sequence reads: CASSHGTSGSNSDTQYF. The CDR3 nucleotides read TGCGCCAGCAGCCACGGGACTAGCGGGAGTAATTCAGATACGCAGTATTTT.

V gene TRBV30 combines with J gene TRBJ1-1; tentative D call: TRBD1 (5 bases). Trimming left V 2 bases short and J 11 bases short, with 12 bases between. The CDR3 has 11 amino acids. The germline CDR1 and CDR2 sequences are GTSNPN and SVGIG (reference sequence). The CDR3 sequence: CAWSWGGEAFF. CDR3 nucleotide sequence: TGTGCCTGGAGTTGGGGGGGTGAGGCTTTCTTT.

The chain combines TRBV10-3 with TRBJ1-4, with TRBD1 matching over 7 bases. J was trimmed by 7 bases and V by 5 bases; bases with no gene match: 7. Germline V lookup: CDR1 ENHRY, CDR2 SYGVKD. This CDR3 has 14 amino acids. The CDR3 nucleotides read TGTGCCATCAGTCCGTACCGGGACAGTGAAAAACTGTTTTTT. Translated: CAISPYRDSEKLFF.